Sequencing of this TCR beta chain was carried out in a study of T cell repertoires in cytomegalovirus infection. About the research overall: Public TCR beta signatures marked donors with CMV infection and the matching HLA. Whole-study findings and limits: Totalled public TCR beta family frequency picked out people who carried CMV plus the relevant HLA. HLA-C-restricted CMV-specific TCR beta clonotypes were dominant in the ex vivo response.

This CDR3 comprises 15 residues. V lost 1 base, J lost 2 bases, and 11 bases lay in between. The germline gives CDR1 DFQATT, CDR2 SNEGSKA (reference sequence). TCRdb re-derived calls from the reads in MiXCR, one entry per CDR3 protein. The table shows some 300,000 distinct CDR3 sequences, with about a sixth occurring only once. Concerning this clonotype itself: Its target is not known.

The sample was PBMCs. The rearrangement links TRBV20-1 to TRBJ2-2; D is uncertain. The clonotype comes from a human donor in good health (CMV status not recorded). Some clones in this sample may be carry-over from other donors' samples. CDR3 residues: CSARGDTRNTGELFF. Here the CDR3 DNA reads TGCAGTGCTAGAGGAGATACGAGAAACACCGGGGAGCTGTTTTTT.